Sequencing of this TCR beta chain was carried out in a study of OX40 agonist ivuxolimab in advanced cancers. In the study overall: Participants averaged approximately 65 years of age (range roughly 23 to 80) and were 75% to 90% male. Partial responses were observed in three patients, of whom one had hepatocellular carcinoma and two had cutaneous melanoma. Findings of the study overall: Expanded clones were, on average, more numerous in CD8+ T cells than in CD4+.

To note about this clone: Its antigen is as yet unknown.

This CDR3 is 14 amino acids long. Trimming pared 1 base from V and 2 bases from J, leaving 6 bases between. The V gene's germline CDR1 is SEHNR and CDR2 FQNEAQ (reference sequence). Patients were excluded for autoimmune disease history or systemic immunosuppression. Data came from immunoSEQ multiplex PCR; TCRdb stores just in-frame clones and leaves some out. The table shows nearly 90,000 clones, with around nine tenths occurring only once. Here the sequenced sample was CD4+ or CD8+ T cells sorted from blood, taken in a trial of the OX40 agonist ivuxolimab. The chain carries TRBV7-9 and TRBJ1-5; D gene unclear. This sequence was found in an adult with an advanced solid tumor such as melanoma, head and neck, liver or kidney cancer. The CDR3 coding sequence is TGTGCCAGCAGCTTAGGGGGAGGCAATCAGCCCCAGCATTTT. Translating gives CASSLGGGNQPQHF.